These T cell receptor beta chains were read from a single sample in a study of blood T cell repertoires in COVID-19. The assay was immunoSEQ multiplex PCR, and TCRdb's table has in-frame clones only and misses some. The profile covers about 67,000 clones, with 86% appearing a single time and roughly 4.4% taken by the ten largest. Material for sequencing was peripheral blood. Receptor source: a man aged 45-60 years with active COVID-19. Each CDR3 is given with its conserved first and last residue. Each record gives: clone size, J gene, D gene, CDR3 length, V gene, CDR3 protein, CDR3 DNA. D genes are given only for firm matches. Size is stated for part of the rows, as once, few or many counts, or as a class when the clone is expanded.

-,TRBJ2-7,TRBD1,14,TRBV9,CASSRGSGGYEQYF,TGTGCCAGCAGCAGGGGATCAGGGGGATACGAGCAGTACTTC
-,TRBJ1-5,-,14,TRBV6-6,CASSYTGGSQPQHF,TGTGCCAGCAGTTATACGGGGGGCAGTCAGCCCCAGCATTTT
-,TRBJ2-3,TRBD1,14,TRBV3-1/TRBV3-2,CASSQGTGPDTQYF,TGTGCCAGCAGCCAAGGGACAGGGCCAGATACGCAGTATTTT
few,TRBJ2-7,-,11,TRBV7-8,CASSPSYEQYF,TGTGCCAGCAGCCCATCCTACGAGCAGTACTTC
-,TRBJ2-3,-,16,TRBV5-4,CASSADRGSNTDTQYF,TGTGCCAGCAGCGCCGACCGCGGTAGTAACACAGATACGCAGTATTTT
-,TRBJ1-1,-,15,TRBV28,CASSLWRGGNTEAFF,TGTGCCAGCAGTTTATGGAGGGGGGGGAACACTGAAGCTTTCTTT
-,TRBJ2-3,-,14,TRBV20-1,CSASNLAATDTQYF,TGCAGTGCTAGTAACTTGGCGGCCACAGATACGCAGTATTTT
once,TRBJ2-5,-,14,TRBV28,CASSNGLFQETQYF,TGTGCCAGCAGCAATGGACTCTTTCAAGAGACCCAGTACTTC
-,TRBJ2-3,-,13,TRBV11-1,CASSLDEGGTQYF,TGTGCCAGCAGCTTAGATGAAGGGGGTACGCAGTATTTT
-,TRBJ2-3,-,16,TRBV24-1,CATSEVFSGAPDTQYF,TGTGCCACCAGTGAAGTCTTCAGTGGGGCTCCAGATACGCAGTATTTT
-,TRBJ2-3,TRBD2,16,TRBV6-2/TRBV6-3,CASSPLPGGLGDTQYF,TGTGCCAGCAGCCCCCTGCCGGGAGGGCTGGGAGATACGCAGTATTTT
-,TRBJ2-1,-,16,TRBV5-4,CASSLGELALQPEQFF,TGTGCCAGCAGCTTGGGAGAACTAGCTCTCCAGCCTGAGCAGTTCTTC
-,TRBJ1-4,-,15,TRBV4-1,CASSQDYTENEKLFF,TGCGCCAGCAGCCAAGATTATACAGAAAATGAAAAACTGTTTTTT
-,TRBJ2-4,TRBD2,18,TRBV4-3,CASSQELAGGPAKNIQYF,TGCGCCAGCAGCCAAGAACTAGCGGGGGGGCCGGCCAAAAACATTCAGTACTTC
-,TRBJ1-2,-,14,TRBV6-5,CASSPGGANYGYTF,TGTGCCAGCAGCCCGGGGGGGGCGAACTATGGCTACACCTTC
-,TRBJ1-2,-,16,TRBV24-1,CATSDSGTLSNYGYTF,TGTGCCACCAGTGACTCCGGGACACTATCTAACTATGGCTACACCTTC
-,TRBJ1-2,-,14,TRBV6-2/TRBV6-3,CASSLRGGVGGYTF,TGTGCCAGCAGCCTCCGGGGGGGCGTTGGAGGCTACACCTTC
-,TRBJ1-2,-,15,TRBV9,CASSEGRQTFYGYTF,TGTGCCAGCAGCGAAGGGCGACAGACTTTCTATGGCTACACCTTC
-,TRBJ1-5,-,16,TRBV28,CASSRSGINSNQPQHF,TGTGCCAGCAGTCGGTCAGGGATCAATAGCAATCAGCCCCAGCATTTT
-,TRBJ2-5,TRBD2,16,TRBV4-3,CASSQQFGGGAGTQYF,TGCGCCAGCAGCCAGCAGTTTGGCGGGGGGGCAGGGACCCAGTACTTC
-,TRBJ2-7,TRBD1,15,TRBV19,CASSRTGPSSYEQYF,TGTGCCAGTAGTCGGACAGGGCCGAGCTCCTACGAGCAGTACTTC
few,TRBJ1-2,-,13,TRBV3-1/TRBV3-2,CASSPFLLRGYTF,TGTGCCAGCAGCCCATTTCTGTTGCGTGGCTACACCTTC
-,TRBJ2-7,-,14,TRBV15,CATSRDRAAYEQYF,TGTGCCACCAGCAGAGATAGAGCGGCCTACGAGCAGTACTTC